Listed here is a single T cell receptor (beta chain). The target antigen is unknown. This CDR3 has 19 residues. Germline V lookup: CDR1 SGHVS, CDR2 FQNEAQ. Trimming cost V 2 bases and J 7 bases, with 27 bases left between them. TCRdb redid the calling of the reads with MiXCR, one entry per CDR3 protein. The sample shows 600,000 to 700,000 distinct CDR3 sequences, roughly 30% of them seen only once. The data were obtained in a study of T cell repertoires in cytomegalovirus infection. Findings and limits, study-wide: Carriers of CMV plus the relevant HLA were identified by cumulative public TCR beta family frequency.

The specimen comprised cultured PBMCs, sampled from culture after CMV antigen stimulation. The TCR comes from a human donor in good health (CMV status not recorded). Some clones in this sample may be carry-over from other donors' samples. This chain uses TRBV7-8 with TRBJ2-1; maybe TRBD1 (5 bases). The CDR3 reads CASSLSTGGFSTSTNEQFF. Here the CDR3 DNA reads TGTGCCAGCAGCTTATCAACAGGCGGTTTCAGCACGAGCACGAATGAGCAGTTCTTC.